This T cell receptor beta chain was identified during a study of T cell responses to AZD1222 COVID-19 vaccine. Broader study findings: Only six or seven AZD1222 recipients were seropositive at baseline. Reports say nearly half of spike-specific TCRs go after unmutated variant regions. All repertoire sampling was performed exclusively after the peak T cell response.

By proportion, this clone is medium-sized. Its antigen is still unknown. This table comes from immunoSEQ multiplex PCR, and its TCRdb copy is limited to in-frame clones, with some not included. The sample has about 69,000 clones; roughly 80% are singletons. Germline V gene sequence: CDR1 MDHEN, CDR2 SYDVKM. This CDR3 spans 14 amino acids. V lost 1 base to trimming and J lost 0 bases, with 7 bases between them. The TCR was taken from an adult who received the AZD1222 COVID-19 vaccine. Sequenced here: peripheral blood, sampled 28 days after the second AZD1222 dose. The chain combines TRBV28 with TRBJ2-7; D is unresolved. CDR3 nucleotide sequence: TGTGCCAGCAGTTTATTTCAGAGCTCCTACGAGCAGTACTTC. Translating it yields CASSLFQSSYEQYF. Looking up the rest from reference TRBV28 and TRBJ2-7 gives the full variable domain: DVKVTQSSRYLVKRTGEKVFLECVQDMDHENMFWYRQDPGLGLRLIYFSYDVKMKEKGDIPEGYSVSREKKERFSLILESASTNQTSMYLCASSLFQSSYEQYFGPGTRLTVT.